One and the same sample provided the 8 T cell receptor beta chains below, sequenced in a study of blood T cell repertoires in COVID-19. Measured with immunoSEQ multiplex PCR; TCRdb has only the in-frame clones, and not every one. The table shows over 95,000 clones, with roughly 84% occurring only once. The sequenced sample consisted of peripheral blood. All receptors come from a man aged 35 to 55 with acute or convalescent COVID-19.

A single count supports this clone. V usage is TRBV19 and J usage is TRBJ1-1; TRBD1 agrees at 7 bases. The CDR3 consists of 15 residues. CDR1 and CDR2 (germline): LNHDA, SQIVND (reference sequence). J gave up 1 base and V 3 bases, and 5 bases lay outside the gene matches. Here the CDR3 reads CASSMIAGGNTEAFF. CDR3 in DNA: TGTGCCAGTAGTATGATAGCAGGGGGGAACACTGAAGCTTTCTTT.

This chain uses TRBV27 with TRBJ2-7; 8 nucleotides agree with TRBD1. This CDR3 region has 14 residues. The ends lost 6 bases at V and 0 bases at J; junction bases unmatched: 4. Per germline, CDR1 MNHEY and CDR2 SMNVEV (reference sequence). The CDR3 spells CASSQGASSYEQYF. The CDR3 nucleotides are TGTGCCAGCAGCCAGGGGGCCTCCTCCTACGAGCAGTACTTC.

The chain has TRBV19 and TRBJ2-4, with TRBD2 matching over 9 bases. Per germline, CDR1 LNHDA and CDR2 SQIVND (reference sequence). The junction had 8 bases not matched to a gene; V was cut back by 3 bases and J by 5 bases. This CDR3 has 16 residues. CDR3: CASSMSPSGDQNIQYF. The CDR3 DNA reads TGTGCCAGTAGTATGTCGCCTAGCGGGGACCAAAACATTCAGTACTTC.

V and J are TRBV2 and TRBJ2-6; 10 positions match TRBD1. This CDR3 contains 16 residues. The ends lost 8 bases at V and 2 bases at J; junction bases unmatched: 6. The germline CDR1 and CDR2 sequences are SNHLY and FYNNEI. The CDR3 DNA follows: TGTGCCAGCCTCCGGACAGGGGGAACTGGGGCCAACGTCCTGACTTTC. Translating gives CASLRTGGTGANVLTF.

For the CDR3, the DNA is TGTGCCAGCAGTTACTCGACGGGACATAGAGAGACCCAGTACTTC. As protein: CASSYSTGHRETQYF. The V and J genes are TRBV6-2 or TRBV6-3 and TRBJ2-5; TRBD1 is a possible D gene (6 bases). The CDR3 sequence is 15 residues long. Trimming took off 0 bases at V and 4 bases at J, with 12 bases between the two ends. Germline loops: CDR1 MNHEY, CDR2 SVGEGT.

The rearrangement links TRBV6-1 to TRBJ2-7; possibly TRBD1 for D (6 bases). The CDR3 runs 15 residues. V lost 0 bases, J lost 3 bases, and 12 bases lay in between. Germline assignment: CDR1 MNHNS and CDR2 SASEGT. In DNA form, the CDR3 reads TGTGCCAGCAGTGAAGCAGAGACAGGTTTCTACGAGCAGTACTTC. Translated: CASSEAETGFYEQYF.

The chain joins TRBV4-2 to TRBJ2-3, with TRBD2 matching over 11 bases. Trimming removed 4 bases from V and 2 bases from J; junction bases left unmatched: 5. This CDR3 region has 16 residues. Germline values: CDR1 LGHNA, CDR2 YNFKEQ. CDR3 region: CASSLAGGPSTDTQYF. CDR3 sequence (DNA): TGTGCCAGCAGCCTAGCGGGGGGGCCCTCCACAGATACGCAGTATTTT.

This CDR3 reads CAIRRTGGDGSSPLHF. CDR3 coding DNA: TGTGCCATCAGGCGGACAGGGGGCGACGGTTCTTCACCCCTCCACTTT. The chain joins TRBV10-3 to TRBJ1-6; 11 nucleotides align to TRBD1. CDR1 is ENHRY, CDR2 SYGVKD, per germline. CDR3 length: 16 residues. V dropped 6 bases and J dropped 9; count of bases not matched to a gene: 10.